These 2 T cell receptor beta chains came from one sample sequenced in a study of identical twins. TCRdb ran MiXCR on the 5' RACE reads and lists one entry per CDR3 protein. This table holds some 1,600,000 distinct CDR3 sequences, around 33% found once. The sequenced sample consisted of cord blood. These receptors came from a newborn girl in good health.

The J gene is TRBJ2-2, the V gene TRBV5-1; 8 bases match TRBD2. The CDR3 totals 17 residues. Germline trimming cut 4 bases from V and 6 bases from J; bases unmatched to any gene: 14. The V gene's germline CDR1 is SGHRS and CDR2 YFSETQ. The CDR3 DNA follows: TGCGCCAGCAGCCCACTCATGAAAGCGGGGGACCCCGGGGAGCTGTTTTTT. Translation: CASSPLMKAGDPGELFF.

This chain connects TRBV14 to TRBJ2-4, with a tentative D call TRBD2 (5 bases). The assigned J gene may be wrong: the sequence end matches TRBJ2-7 better. The germline V gene has CDR1 SGHDN and CDR2 FVKESK. The CDR3 extends over 15 amino acids. Here the CDR3 reads CASSQAGEGYYEQYF. For the CDR3, the DNA is TGTGCCAGCAGCCAAGCAGGAGAGGGATACTACGAGCAGTACTTC.